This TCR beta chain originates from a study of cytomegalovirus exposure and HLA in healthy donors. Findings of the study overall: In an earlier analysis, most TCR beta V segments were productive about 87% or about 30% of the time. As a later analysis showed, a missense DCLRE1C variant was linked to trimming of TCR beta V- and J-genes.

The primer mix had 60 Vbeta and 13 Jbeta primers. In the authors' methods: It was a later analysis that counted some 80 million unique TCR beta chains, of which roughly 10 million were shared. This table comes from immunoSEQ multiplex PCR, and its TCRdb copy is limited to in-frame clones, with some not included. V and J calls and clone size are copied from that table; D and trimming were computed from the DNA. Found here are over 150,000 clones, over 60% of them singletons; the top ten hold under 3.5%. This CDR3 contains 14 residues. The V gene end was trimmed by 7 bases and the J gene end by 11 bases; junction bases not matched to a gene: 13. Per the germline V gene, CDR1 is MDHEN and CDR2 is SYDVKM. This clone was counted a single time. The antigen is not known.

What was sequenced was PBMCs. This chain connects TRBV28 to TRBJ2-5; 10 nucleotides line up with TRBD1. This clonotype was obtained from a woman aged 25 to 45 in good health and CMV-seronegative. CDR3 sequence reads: CASTPDRGGLEQYF. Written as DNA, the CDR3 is TGTGCCAGCACCCCGGACAGGGGGGGTTTGGAGCAGTACTTC.